The present T cell receptor (beta chain) was sequenced within a study of T cell repertoires in cytomegalovirus infection. At the level of the study: CMV infection together with matching HLA type was indicated by public TCR beta signatures. The study, taken as a whole, reports: Individuals carrying CMV plus the relevant HLA were identified by cumulative frequency of public TCR beta families. The response measured ex vivo was dominated by TCR beta clonotypes (HLA-C-restricted and CMV-specific).

From the reads, TCRdb called clonotypes with MiXCR, one entry per CDR3 protein. There are 200,000 to 300,000 distinct CDR3 sequences in the sample; roughly 6.5% occur only once, and around 6% lies in the top ten. Germline CDR1 reads LNHDA; CDR2 reads SQIVND (reference sequence). The CDR3 is made up of 15 amino acids. V lost 7 bases and J lost 0, with 10 bases in between. This clonotype occurred many times. What it recognizes is unknown. The sequence derives from a human donor in good health (CMV status not recorded). Some clones in this sample may be carry-over from other donors' samples. The rearrangement links TRBV19 to TRBJ1-6; D call uncertain. The specimen was PBMCs. The CDR3 DNA sequence: TGTGCCAGTAAACAGAGGAGCTCCTATAATTCACCCCTCCACTTT. Encoded protein: CASKQRSSYNSPLHF.